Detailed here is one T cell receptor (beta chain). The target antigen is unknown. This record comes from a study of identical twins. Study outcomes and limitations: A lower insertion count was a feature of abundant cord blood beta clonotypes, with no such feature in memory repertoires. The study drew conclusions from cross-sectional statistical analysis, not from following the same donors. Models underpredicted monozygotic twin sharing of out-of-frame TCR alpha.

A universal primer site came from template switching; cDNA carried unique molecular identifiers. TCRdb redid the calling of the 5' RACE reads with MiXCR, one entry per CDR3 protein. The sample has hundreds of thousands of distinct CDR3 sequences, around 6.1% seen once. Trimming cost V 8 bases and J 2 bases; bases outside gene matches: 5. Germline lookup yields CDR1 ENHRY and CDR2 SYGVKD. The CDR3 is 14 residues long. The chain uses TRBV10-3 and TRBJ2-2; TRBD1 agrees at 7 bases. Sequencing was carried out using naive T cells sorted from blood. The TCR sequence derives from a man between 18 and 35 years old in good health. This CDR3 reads CAIGDSSNTGELFF. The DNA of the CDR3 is TGTGCCATCGGGGACAGTTCAAACACCGGGGAGCTGTTTTTT.